A single sample is the source of the 21 T cell receptor beta chains below, sequenced in a study of T cell responses to AZD1222 COVID-19 vaccine. TCRdb's table, derived via immunoSEQ multiplex PCR, lists solely in-frame clones and lacks some. The sample lists 130,000 or so clones; approximately 94% were seen once. The specimen comprised peripheral blood, sampled on day 0 of AZD1222 vaccination. The receptors come from an adult in good health.

The chain carries TRBV2 and TRBJ2-2; D is possibly TRBD1 (5 bases). There are 15 residues in the CDR3. V lost 8 bases and J lost 4, with 17 bases in between. Germline loops: CDR1 SNHLY, CDR2 FYNNEI. The CDR3 loop reads CASAVGPRGTGELFF. The CDR3 DNA reads TGTGCCAGCGCCGTGGGGCCACGTGGCACCGGGGAGCTGTTTTTT. Variable domain in full (rest from reference TRBV2 and TRBJ2-2): EPEVTQTPSHQVTQMGQEVILRCVPISNHLYFYWYRQILGQKVEFLVSFYNNEISEKSEIFDDQFSVERPDGSNFTLKIRSTKLEDSAMYFCASAVGPRGTGELFFGEGSRLTVL.

The genes are TRBV28 and TRBJ1-5; unclear D gene. V was pared by 2 bases and J by 0 bases, with 5 bases between. The CDR3 runs 14 residues. Germline CDR1 reads MDHEN; CDR2 reads SYDVKM. CDR3 protein: CASSLPNSNQPQHF. CDR3 in DNA: TGTGCCAGCAGTTTACCTAATAGCAATCAGCCCCAGCATTTT.

The V call is TRBV28, the J call TRBJ1-2, with D perhaps TRBD1 (5 bases). The CDR3 sequence is 16 residues long. CDR1 and CDR2 (germline): MDHEN, SYDVKM. V lost 1 base and J 6 bases, leaving 18 bases between the germline ends. DNA for the CDR3: TGTGCCAGCAGTTTATTGTGGCACCCGGGGCTGGATGGCTACACCTTC. It is translated as CASSLLWHPGLDGYTF.

The chain joins TRBV27 to TRBJ2-5, with unresolved D. There are 14 residues in the CDR3. V was clipped by 0 bases and J by 5 bases, with 10 bases between them. Germline-derived CDR1 and CDR2 are MNHEY and SMNVEV (reference sequence). The CDR3: CASSLSWEWETQYF. The CDR3 nucleotides are TGTGCCAGCAGTTTATCATGGGAATGGGAGACCCAGTACTTC.

This clone was found once. The chain uses TRBV2 and TRBJ2-2; D unclear. V dropped 7 bases and J dropped 4 bases, with 10 bases sitting between them. This CDR3 spans 13 amino acids. Per germline, CDR1 SNHLY and CDR2 FYNNEI. This CDR3 reads CASKRATTGELFF. CDR3 DNA sequence: TGTGCCAGCAAACGGGCTACCACCGGGGAGCTGTTTTTT.

The genes are TRBV5-1 and TRBJ1-4; no reliable D call. The CDR3 has 13 residues. V was pared by 3 bases and J by 5 bases, with 8 bases between. The germline gives CDR1 SGHRS, CDR2 YFSETQ. The CDR3 nucleotides are TGCGCCAGCAGCTCGGGAGGGAATGAAAAACTGTTTTTT. Protein sequence: CASSSGGNEKLFF.

The chain employs TRBV7-9 and TRBJ2-1; D is ambiguous. The CDR3 totals 15 residues. The germline gives CDR1 SEHNR, CDR2 FQNEAQ (reference sequence). Trimming cost V 5 bases and J 0 bases, with 11 bases left between them. DNA for the CDR3: TGTGCCAGCAGCCCAGACTGGGGCTCCTACAATGAGCAGTTCTTC. This encodes CASSPDWGSYNEQFF.

The chain employs TRBV30 and TRBJ1-2; no definite D call. Germline-derived CDR1 and CDR2 are GTSNPN and SVGIG (reference sequence). Trimming took 4 bases from V and 1 from J, leaving 13 bases between them. The CDR3 sequence is 14 residues long. Written as DNA, the CDR3 is TGTGCCTGGAATTTCGGGAGGGATAACTATGGCTACACCTTC. It encodes CAWNFGRDNYGYTF.

The chain combines TRBV6-5 with TRBJ1-2, with TRBD1 matching 7 bases. V trimming: 4 bases; J trimming: 8 bases; junction bases outside the gene matches: 7. The CDR3 totals 13 residues. Germline loops: CDR1 MNHEY, CDR2 SVGAGI. CDR3 region: CASSLQGTGGYTF. The CDR3 DNA sequence: TGTGCCAGCAGTTTACAGGGGACCGGGGGCTACACCTTC.

This clone was seen once. This rearrangement joins TRBV5-1 to TRBJ1-2, with D perhaps TRBD1 (5 bases). CDR3 length equals 13 residues. CDR1 and CDR2 (germline): SGHRS, YFSETQ. V shed 4 bases and J shed 8 bases, with 15 bases lying between them. The CDR3 coding sequence is TGCGCCAGCAGCCCTGGGCAGGGACGAGGCTACACCTTC. Its translation is CASSPGQGRGYTF.

The CDR3 coding sequence is TGTGCCAGCAGCTTAGAGGGGACAGGTCCGAGGGTAGCCAAAAACATTCAGTACTTC. Translation: CASSLEGTGPRVAKNIQYF. The chain couples TRBV7-2 to TRBJ2-4; 8 nucleotides match TRBD1. Germline V gene sequence: CDR1 SGHTA, CDR2 FQGNSA. The V and J ends lost 1 base and 0 bases, in that order; junction bases with no gene match: 11. The CDR3 has 19 amino acids.

This chain links TRBV19 with TRBJ2-7; either TRBD1 or TRBD2 may supply D (5 bases each). The CDR3 totals 16 residues. CDR1 LNHDA and CDR2 SQIVND come from the germline V gene (reference sequence). The germline V and J ends were trimmed by 1 base and 2 bases, with 15 bases remaining between them. CDR3 residues: CASSIGLRRDPYEQYF. Here the CDR3 DNA reads TGTGCCAGTAGTATAGGATTACGACGGGACCCCTACGAGCAGTACTTC.

The chain carries TRBV9 and TRBJ2-7, with a tentative D call TRBD2 (5 bases). V shed 0 bases and J shed 7 bases, with 11 bases lying between them. Germline V gene sequence: CDR1 SGDLS, CDR2 YYNGEE. CDR3 length equals 13 residues. Written as DNA, the CDR3 is TGTGCCAGCAGCGTAGCACCGTCGGGGGAGCAGTACTTC. Protein product: CASSVAPSGEQYF.

V and J are TRBV28 and TRBJ2-4; either TRBD1 or TRBD2 may supply D (6 bases each). Germline CDR1 reads MDHEN; CDR2 reads SYDVKM. This CDR3 is 15 amino acids long. V was pared by 2 bases and J by 2 bases, with 10 bases between. The CDR3 reads CASSLNGGSKNIQYF. The CDR3 DNA sequence: TGTGCCAGCAGTTTAAACGGGGGCTCCAAAAACATTCAGTACTTC.

CDR3 DNA: TGTGCCAGTAGTACGGGACATGCTGATTCACCCCTCCACTTT. Protein product: CASSTGHADSPLHF. V usage is TRBV19 and J usage is TRBJ1-6, with D tentatively TRBD1 (6 bases). CDR1 is LNHDA and CDR2 is SQIVND in the germline V gene (reference sequence). CDR3 length: 14 residues. The V end was cut by 4 bases, the J end by 8 bases, with 12 bases between.

The chain joins TRBV19 to TRBJ1-1; D call uncertain. V lost 4 bases to trimming and J lost 1 base, with 4 bases between them. CDR1 is LNHDA and CDR2 is SQIVND in the germline V gene (reference sequence). This CDR3 has 12 residues. This CDR3 reads CASSRENTEAFF. The CDR3 bases are TGTGCCAGTAGTAGGGAGAACACTGAAGCTTTCTTT.

The chain links TRBV27 to TRBJ1-6, with 9 nucleotides matching TRBD1. Germline values: CDR1 MNHEY, CDR2 SMNVEV (reference sequence). This CDR3 comprises 17 residues. V shed 4 bases and J 5 bases; nucleotides not matched to a gene: 9. CDR3 sequence reads: CASSSTTGGSNNSPLHF. The CDR3 DNA follows: TGTGCCAGCAGTTCCACCACAGGGGGCTCTAATAATTCACCCCTCCACTTT.

This clone was seen once. The J gene is TRBJ2-5, the V gene TRBV5-1, with TRBD2 as a possible D gene (5 bases). Trimming shortened V by 4 bases and J by 5 bases, and 12 bases separated the two germline ends. The CDR3 is 13 amino acids. Germline loops: CDR1 SGHRS, CDR2 YFSETQ. The CDR3 loop is CASSHTGGETQYF. In nucleotides, the CDR3 is TGCGCCAGCAGCCATACGGGCGGGGAGACCCAGTACTTC.

The CDR3 DNA is TGTGCCAGTAGTATAAGGACAGCCCGCTCTGGAAACACCATATATTTT. The encoded protein is CASSIRTARSGNTIYF. The chain combines TRBV19 with TRBJ1-3, with D maybe TRBD1 (6 bases). Trimming pared 2 bases from V and 0 bases from J, leaving 11 bases between. CDR1 is LNHDA and CDR2 is SQIVND in the germline V gene (reference sequence). The length of the CDR3 is 16 residues.

The rearrangement links TRBV29-1 to TRBJ1-1, with a weak D call TRBD1 (6 bases). V lost 6 bases and J 1 base, leaving 12 bases between the germline ends. The CDR3 sequence is 13 residues long. Germline V lookup: CDR1 SQVTM, CDR2 ANQGSEA. The CDR3 DNA reads as TGCAGCGTATACAGGGTAGGGAACACTGAAGCTTTCTTT. This sequence encodes CSVYRVGNTEAFF.

The genes are TRBV20-1 and TRBJ1-5; D gene uncertain. The CDR3 loop spans 12 amino acids. V was shortened by 4 bases and J by 4 bases, with 8 bases between the two germline ends. Looked up from germline, CDR1 is DFQATT and CDR2 is SNEGSKA (reference sequence). The CDR3 bases are TGCAGTGCTAATGAGGAAAATCAGCCCCAGCATTTT. It codes for CSANEENQPQHF.